A single sample gave rise to the 20 T cell receptor beta chains below, sequenced in a study of CD8 T cells in ankylosing spondylitis. General study findings and limits: Apparently characteristic of ankylosing spondylitis blood was a TCR beta motif (under ten highly homologous variants).

MiXCR, applied by TCRdb to the 5' RACE reads, yields one record per CDR3 protein. The sample includes around 490,000 distinct CDR3 sequences, over 4% of them seen just once. Which antigens these TCRs recognize remains unknown. The sequenced sample consisted of blood, either unsorted or a sorted T cell fraction (not recorded which). The receptors were sampled from a male donor with ankylosing spondylitis.

This clonotype was observed many times. V is TRBV7-2 and J is TRBJ2-5, with TRBD1 matching over 7 bases. The CDR3 contains 13 residues. J was trimmed by 1 base and V by 6 bases; bases with no gene match: 2. The germline V gene encodes CDR1 SGHTA and CDR2 FQGNSA. CDR3 sequence: CASSRDSQETQYF. The CDR3 DNA is TGTGCCAGCAGTCGGGACAGCCAAGAGACCCAGTACTTC.

This clonotype was counted ten times or more. The V gene is TRBV29-1, the J gene TRBJ2-5; no clear D. The CDR3 spans 12 residues. The germline CDR1 and CDR2 sequences are SQVTM and ANQGSEA. V was clipped by 5 bases and J by 1 base, with 8 bases between them. The CDR3 loop is CSVWRIQETQYF. The CDR3 DNA sequence: TGCAGCGTTTGGCGTATCCAAGAGACCCAGTACTTC.

In this sample, this clonotype turned up many times. J is TRBJ2-3 and V is TRBV5-5; D call uncertain. There are 15 residues in the CDR3. Germline CDR1 SGHKS, CDR2 YYEKEE (reference sequence). Trimming stripped 0 bases from V and 2 bases from J, with 10 bases between. As DNA, the CDR3 is TGTGCCAGCAGCTTGGCCCGGAGAACCACAGATACGCAGTATTTT. It yields the protein CASSLARRTTDTQYF.

This clonotype was observed at least ten times. The V gene is TRBV29-1, the J gene TRBJ1-2; D is uncertain. CDR1 and CDR2 from the germline V gene are SQVTM and ANQGSEA. CDR3 length: 13 amino acids. Trimming removed 0 bases at V and 3 bases at J, with 8 bases between. In DNA, the CDR3 is TGCAGCGTTGAAGATCAGGATCACTATGGCTACACCTTC. Residues: CSVEDQDHYGYTF.

This clonotype was found many times. V usage is TRBV25-1 and J usage is TRBJ2-5; either TRBD1 or TRBD2 may fit D (5 bases each). Germline V gives CDR1 MGHDK, CDR2 SYGVNS. The V gene lost 4 bases and the J gene lost 5 bases, with 14 bases spanning the gap. The CDR3 spans 14 residues. CDR3 residues: CASSAHGGVETQYF. As DNA, the CDR3 is TGTGCCAGCAGTGCTCATGGGGGAGTGGAGACCCAGTACTTC.

V and J are TRBV27 and TRBJ2-7; 9 nucleotides agree with TRBD1. CDR3 length: 15 amino acids. Per the germline V gene, CDR1 is MNHEY and CDR2 is SMNVEV (reference sequence). V lost 6 bases and J lost 3; bases outside the gene matches: 9. CDR3 bases: TGTGCCAGCAGCAGAGGGACAGGGTTGAACTACGAGCAGTACTTC. It specifies CASSRGTGLNYEQYF.

The table lists this clonotype with many counts. The V gene is TRBV18, the J gene TRBJ1-1; 12 positions match TRBD1. The CDR3 spans 17 residues. Germline trimming cut 3 bases from V and 1 base from J; bases unmatched to any gene: 6. The germline V gene encodes CDR1 KGHSH and CDR2 LQKENI. This CDR3 is CASSPRDRGLSNTEAFF. DNA of the CDR3: TGTGCCAGCTCACCGCGGGACAGGGGGCTGTCGAACACTGAAGCTTTCTTT.

There are many counts of this clonotype. V and J are TRBV20-1 and TRBJ1-2; 8 bases are a match to TRBD1. V lost 6 bases and J lost 5; bases outside the gene matches: 11. Germline V CDR1 and CDR2: DFQATT, SNEGSKA (reference sequence). The CDR3 sequence is 14 residues long. The CDR3 is CSALYTGGQYGYTF. The CDR3 nucleotides are TGCAGTGCCCTCTATACAGGGGGTCAATATGGCTACACCTTC.

This clonotype occurred many times. V usage is TRBV15 and J usage is TRBJ1-2; D perhaps matches TRBD1 (5 bases). From germline, CDR1 is LNHNV and CDR2 YYDKDF (reference sequence). The CDR3 has 15 residues. V was cut by 3 bases and J by 3 bases, with 14 bases left in between. The CDR3, as DNA: TGTGCCACCAGCAGGGGGTCAGGGCGGTACTATGGCTACACCTTC. Its protein product is CATSRGSGRYYGYTF.

In this sample, this clonotype turned up many times. This chain connects TRBV6-1 to TRBJ2-1; D is perhaps TRBD1 or TRBD2 (5 bases each). Germline V gene sequence: CDR1 MNHNS, CDR2 SASEGT. V was pared by 7 bases and J by 6 bases, with 19 bases between. The CDR3 consists of 15 residues. The CDR3 spells CASTRGKAVSNEQFF. The CDR3 DNA follows: TGTGCCAGCACCCGGGGCAAGGCCGTGAGCAATGAGCAGTTCTTC.

This clonotype was recorded many times. The chain has TRBV11-2 and TRBJ2-2; 11 bases agree with TRBD2. The V and J ends lost 4 bases and 1 base, in that order; junction bases with no gene match: 11. The CDR3 extends over 19 amino acids. CDR1 SGHAT and CDR2 FQNNGV come from the germline V gene. The CDR3 spells CASSSGVIAGGMNTGELFF. The CDR3 nucleotides are TGTGCCAGCAGCTCCGGGGTGATAGCGGGGGGGATGAACACCGGGGAGCTGTTTTTT.

The table lists this clonotype with many counts. This chain links TRBV28 with TRBJ1-1; 7 bases agree with TRBD1. V was pared by 3 bases and J by 5 bases, with 6 bases of the junction left unmatched. CDR3 length: 14 residues. The germline V gene encodes CDR1 MDHEN and CDR2 SYDVKM. As DNA, the CDR3 is TGTGCCAGCAGTTTCAGGGGGATTGGGACTGAAGCTTTCTTT. Translation: CASSFRGIGTEAFF. The full variable domain, completed using reference TRBV28 and TRBJ1-1, is DVKVTQSSRYLVKRTGEKVFLECVQDMDHENMFWYRQDPGLGLRLIYFSYDVKMKEKGDIPEGYSVSREKKERFSLILESASTNQTSMYLCASSFRGIGTEAFFGQGTRLTVV.

This clonotype was detected a few times. The chain combines TRBV6-1 with TRBJ2-5, with a weak D call TRBD1 (5 bases). Germline V gene lookup returns CDR1 MNHNS and CDR2 SASEGT. V was trimmed by 5 bases and J by 5 bases, leaving 15 bases between them. The CDR3 sequence is 14 residues long. The CDR3 protein is CASSQDSSGETQYF. The CDR3 nucleotides read TGTGCCAGCAGTCAAGACAGCTCCGGGGAGACCCAGTACTTC.

The chain carries TRBV9 and TRBJ2-5; D gene ambiguous. There are 12 residues in the CDR3. The ends were cut back, 4 bases at V and 6 bases at J, with 10 bases in the middle. Germline CDR1 SGDLS, CDR2 YYNGEE. The CDR3 loop is CASSFNGKTQYF. The CDR3 coding sequence is TGTGCCAGCAGCTTTAATGGAAAGACCCAGTACTTC.

This clonotype was counted many times. The V call is TRBV15, the J call TRBJ1-1, with no clear D. V shed 5 bases and J shed 5 bases, with 18 bases lying between them. The length of the CDR3 is 15 residues. In germline, CDR1 is LNHNV, CDR2 YYDKDF (reference sequence). The CDR3 region is CATSAGPPGGTEAFF. In DNA, the CDR3 is TGTGCCACCAGCGCCGGACCGCCCGGAGGGACTGAAGCTTTCTTT.

This sequence joins TRBV5-1 and TRBJ1-4, with 7 bases fitting TRBD1. Germline values: CDR1 SGHRS, CDR2 YFSETQ. The CDR3 is 14 amino acids. V dropped 0 bases and J dropped 6; count of bases not matched to a gene: 2. The CDR3 sequence: CASSLEQGDEKLFF. The CDR3 bases are TGCGCCAGCAGCTTGGAGCAGGGGGATGAAAAACTGTTTTTT.

This clonotype was observed at least ten times. V gene TRBV18 combines with J gene TRBJ2-4, with D unresolved. CDR1 and CDR2 (germline): KGHSH, LQKENI. V shed 6 bases and J shed 0 bases, with 3 bases lying between them. CDR3 size: 12 residues. CDR3 loop: CASSEAKNIQYF. The CDR3 DNA reads as TGTGCCAGCTCGGAAGCCAAAAACATTCAGTACTTC.

This rearrangement joins TRBV28 to TRBJ2-7, with a weak D call TRBD1 (6 bases). Trimming shortened V by 10 bases and J by 2 bases, and 12 bases separated the two germline ends. Germline V gene sequence: CDR1 MDHEN, CDR2 SYDVKM. The CDR3 is made up of 12 amino acids. DNA of the CDR3: TGTGCCACCCGGACAGAAACCTACGAGCAGTACTTC. It codes for CATRTETYEQYF.

There are many counts of this clonotype. The chain's CDR3 is CASTVGTPTYEQYF. DNA for the CDR3: TGTGCCAGCACCGTGGGGACCCCCACCTACGAGCAGTACTTC. The rearrangement joins TRBV28 to TRBJ2-7; D is tentatively TRBD1 or TRBD2 (5 bases each). Germline CDR1 is MDHEN and CDR2 is SYDVKM. The V gene lost 7 bases and the J gene lost 2 bases, with 15 bases spanning the gap. CDR3 length equals 14 residues. The variable domain in full, with the rest retrieved from reference TRBV28 and TRBJ2-7, is DVKVTQSSRYLVKRTGEKVFLECVQDMDHENMFWYRQDPGLGLRLIYFSYDVKMKEKGDIPEGYSVSREKKERFSLILESASTNQTSMYLCASTVGTPTYEQYFGPGTRLTVT.

The chain is built from TRBV6-1 and TRBJ2-7; a weak D match, TRBD1 (6 bases). V shed 6 bases and J shed 5 bases, with 26 bases lying between them. The CDR3 is made up of 17 amino acids. Germline V gene sequence: CDR1 MNHNS, CDR2 SASEGT. The CDR3 reads CASSPWVGETGVNEQYF. As DNA, the CDR3 is TGTGCCAGCAGCCCATGGGTGGGCGAGACAGGTGTCAACGAGCAGTACTTC.